This record concerns one T cell receptor beta chain sequence. This entry is derived from a study of blood T cell repertoires in COVID-19. Study details: PBMCs, B-cell-depleted T cells, or T cells were the source of the cDNA or gDNA that made up the material.

Per the authors' pipeline: Reference gene primers were amplified, and this amplification served to estimate nucleated cell counts. Method: immunoSEQ multiplex PCR; TCRdb's copy keeps in-frame clones and lacks some. D and trimming were read from the DNA, whereas the V and J calls and clone size are those reported in that table. Of 87,000 or so clones in the sample, around 87% were seen once. V lost 5 bases and J lost 5, with 12 bases in between. The V gene's germline CDR1 is KGHDR and CDR2 SFDVKD. This CDR3 has 13 amino acids. V gene TRBV24-1 combines with J gene TRBJ2-7; D is possibly TRBD1 (6 bases). The clonotype was recovered from a man aged 40-50 years with acute or convalescent COVID-19. Sequenced: peripheral blood. The CDR3 DNA follows: TGTGCCACCAGTGGGGACATAGGGCACGAGCAGTACTTC. It yields the protein CATSGDIGHEQYF.